Listed below are T cell receptor beta chains from one sample, sequenced in a study of Ad26.COV2.S vaccination and SARS-CoV-2 variants. The method was immunoSEQ multiplex PCR; TCRdb's version includes in-frame clones alone and lacks a portion of them. The sample holds about 350,000 clones, about 86% seen once. Source: peripheral blood, taken in a trial of Ad26.COV2.S vaccine versus placebo. These receptors were collected from a person aged 18-60 years who received the Ad26.COV2.S COVID-19 vaccine or a placebo. The CDR3 runs from the conserved cysteine through the conserved F or W. The order of the fields is D gene, J gene, V gene, clone size, CDR3 protein, CDR3 DNA. The D gene is left open where the match is weak. A clone size is listed for some rows: how often the clone was seen (once, few, many), or a class if it is expanded.

>-|TRBJ1-1|TRBV28|-
CASSRSGNTEAFF
TGTGCCAGCAGCCGTAGTGGGAACACTGAAGCTTTCTTT
>-|TRBJ1-2|TRBV21-1|-
CASSKLPGQPLYYGYTF
TGTGCCAGCAGCAAGTTGCCTGGACAGCCCTTATACTATGGCTACACCTTC
>-|TRBJ1-2|TRBV7-2|-
CASSLFRINYGYTF
TGTGCCAGCAGCTTATTCCGCATTAACTATGGCTACACCTTC
>TRBD2|TRBJ2-1|TRBV28|once
CASRPLAGGNNEQFF
TGTGCCAGCAGACCACTAGCGGGAGGAAACAATGAGCAGTTCTTC
>-|TRBJ1-6|TRBV6-1|-
CASSEGYGASWAPLHF
TGTGCCAGCAGTGAAGGTTACGGAGCGAGCTGGGCACCCCTCCACTTT
>-|TRBJ1-4|TRBV6-2/TRBV6-3|-
CASSPTASVATNEKLFF
TGTGCCAGCAGCCCTACTGCGTCCGTGGCAACTAATGAAAAACTGTTTTTT
>-|TRBJ2-2|TRBV3-1/TRBV3-2|-
CASSQDRPGRNTGELFF
TGTGCCAGCAGCCAAGATCGGCCAGGCCGGAACACCGGGGAGCTGTTTTTT
>-|TRBJ2-7|TRBV2|-
CASMSGGFNYEQYF
TGTGCCAGCATGTCCGGCGGGTTTAACTACGAGCAGTACTTC
>-|TRBJ2-1|TRBV14|-
CASSQYRGAYNEQFF
TGTGCCAGCAGCCAATATAGGGGGGCCTACAATGAGCAGTTCTTC
>-|TRBJ2-7|TRBV5-1|-
CASSIRGVLSEQYF
TGCGCCAGCAGCATCCGCGGGGTATTGAGCGAGCAGTACTTC
>-|TRBJ1-4|TRBV6-5|-
CASSTPGFEKLFF
TGTGCCAGCAGTACCCCAGGGTTCGAAAAACTGTTTTTT
>-|TRBJ1-5|TRBV6-5|-
CASSLGLVGQPQHF
TGTGCCAGCAGTTTGGGACTGGTGGGTCAGCCCCAGCATTTT